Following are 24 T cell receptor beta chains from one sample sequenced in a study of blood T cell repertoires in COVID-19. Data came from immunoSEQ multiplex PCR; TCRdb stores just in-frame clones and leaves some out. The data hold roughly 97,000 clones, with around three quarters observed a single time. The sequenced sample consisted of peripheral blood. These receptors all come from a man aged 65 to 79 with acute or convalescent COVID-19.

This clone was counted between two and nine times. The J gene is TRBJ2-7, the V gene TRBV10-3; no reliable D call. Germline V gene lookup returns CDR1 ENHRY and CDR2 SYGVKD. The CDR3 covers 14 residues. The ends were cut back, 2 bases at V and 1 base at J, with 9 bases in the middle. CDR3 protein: CAISEPDLSYEQYF. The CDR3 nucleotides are TGTGCCATCAGTGAGCCAGATTTATCCTACGAGCAGTACTTC.

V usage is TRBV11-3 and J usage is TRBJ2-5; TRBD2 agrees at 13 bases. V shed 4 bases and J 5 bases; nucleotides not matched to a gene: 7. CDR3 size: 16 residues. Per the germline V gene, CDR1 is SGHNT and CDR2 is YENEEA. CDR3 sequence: CASSSRTSGGGETQYF. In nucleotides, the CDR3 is TGTGCCAGCAGCTCCCGGACTAGCGGGGGAGGGGAGACCCAGTACTTC.

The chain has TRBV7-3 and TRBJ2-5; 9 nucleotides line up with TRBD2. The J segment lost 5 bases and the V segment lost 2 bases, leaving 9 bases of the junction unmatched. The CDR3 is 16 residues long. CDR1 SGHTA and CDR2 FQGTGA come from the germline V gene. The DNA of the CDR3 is TGTGCCAGCAGCTTATTACGCGGGGGGGCCGGTGAGACCCAGTACTTC. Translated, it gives CASSLLRGGAGETQYF.

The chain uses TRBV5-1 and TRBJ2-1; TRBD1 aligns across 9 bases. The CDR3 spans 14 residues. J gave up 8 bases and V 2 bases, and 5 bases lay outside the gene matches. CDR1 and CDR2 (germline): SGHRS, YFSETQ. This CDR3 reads CASSFRTGVDEQFF. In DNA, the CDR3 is TGCGCCAGCAGCTTCCGGACAGGGGTCGATGAGCAGTTCTTC.

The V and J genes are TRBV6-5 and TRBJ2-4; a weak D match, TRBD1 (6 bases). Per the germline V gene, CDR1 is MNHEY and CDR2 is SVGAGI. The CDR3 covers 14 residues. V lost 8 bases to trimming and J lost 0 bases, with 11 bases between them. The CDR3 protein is CASRGGLAKNIQYF. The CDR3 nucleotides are TGTGCCAGCCGAGGGGGTTTAGCCAAAAACATTCAGTACTTC.

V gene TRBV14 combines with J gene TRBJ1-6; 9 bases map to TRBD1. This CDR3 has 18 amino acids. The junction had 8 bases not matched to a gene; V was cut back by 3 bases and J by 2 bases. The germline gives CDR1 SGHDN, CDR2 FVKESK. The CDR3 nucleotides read TGTGCCAGCAGCCAGCGCGGAACAGGGGGCACCTATAATTCACCCCTCCACTTT. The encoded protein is CASSQRGTGGTYNSPLHF.

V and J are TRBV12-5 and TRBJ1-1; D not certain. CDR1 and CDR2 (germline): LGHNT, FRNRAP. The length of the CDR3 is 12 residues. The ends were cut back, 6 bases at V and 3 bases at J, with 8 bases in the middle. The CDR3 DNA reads TGTGCTAGTGGAAGGGAGTACACTGAAGCTTTCTTT. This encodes CASGREYTEAFF.

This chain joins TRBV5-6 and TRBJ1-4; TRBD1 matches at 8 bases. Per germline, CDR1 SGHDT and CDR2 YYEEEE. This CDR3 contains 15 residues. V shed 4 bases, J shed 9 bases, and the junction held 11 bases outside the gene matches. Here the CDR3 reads CASSATGQGGKKLFF. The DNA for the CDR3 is TGTGCCAGCAGCGCGACAGGACAGGGTGGAAAAAAACTGTTTTTT. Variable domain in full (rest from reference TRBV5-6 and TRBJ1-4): DAGVTQSPTHLIKTRGQQVTLRCSPKSGHDTVSWYQQALGQGPQFIFQYYEEEERQRGNFPDRFSGHQFPNYSSELNVNALLLGDSALYLCASSATGQGGKKLFFGSGTQLSVL.

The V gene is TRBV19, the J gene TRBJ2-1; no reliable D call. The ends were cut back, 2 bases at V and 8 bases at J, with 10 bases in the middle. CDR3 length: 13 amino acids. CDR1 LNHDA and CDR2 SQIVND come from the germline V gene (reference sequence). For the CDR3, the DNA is TGTGCCAGTAGTATACGGCCCGAGGATGAGCAGTTCTTC. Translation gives CASSIRPEDEQFF.

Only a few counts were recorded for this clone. The CDR3 sequence: CASSDALAGVQNEQFF. CDR3 coding DNA: TGTGCCAGCAGCGACGCACTAGCGGGAGTTCAGAATGAGCAGTTCTTC. The gene calls are TRBV3-1 (or the pseudogene TRBV3-2) and TRBJ2-1; 11 positions match TRBD2. The germline gives CDR1 LGHDT, CDR2 YNNKEL (reference sequence). The CDR3 is made up of 16 amino acids. V shed 5 bases and J 7 bases; nucleotides not matched to a gene: 10.

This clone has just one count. The chain's CDR3 is CASSLRDSLYQPQHF. The CDR3 bases are TGTGCCAGCAGCTTGCGGGACAGTCTTTATCAGCCCCAGCATTTT. The chain has TRBV5-5 and TRBJ1-5, with 7 bases that match TRBD1. The V gene end was trimmed by 1 base and the J gene end by 5 bases; junction bases not matched to a gene: 6. Germline-derived CDR1 and CDR2 are SGHKS and YYEKEE (reference sequence). The CDR3 has 15 residues.

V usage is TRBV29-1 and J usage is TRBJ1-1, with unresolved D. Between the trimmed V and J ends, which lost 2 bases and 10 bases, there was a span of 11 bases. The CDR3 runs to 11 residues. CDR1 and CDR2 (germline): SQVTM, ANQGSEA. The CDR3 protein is CSVEIASGAFF. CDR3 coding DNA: TGCAGCGTTGAAATAGCGTCGGGAGCTTTCTTT.

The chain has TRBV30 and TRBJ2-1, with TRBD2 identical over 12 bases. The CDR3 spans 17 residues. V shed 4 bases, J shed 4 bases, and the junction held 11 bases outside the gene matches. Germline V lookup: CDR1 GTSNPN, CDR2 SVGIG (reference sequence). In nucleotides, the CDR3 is TGTGCCTGGACCCCAACCCGGACTAGCGGGGAATACAATGAGCAGTTCTTC. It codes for CAWTPTRTSGEYNEQFF.

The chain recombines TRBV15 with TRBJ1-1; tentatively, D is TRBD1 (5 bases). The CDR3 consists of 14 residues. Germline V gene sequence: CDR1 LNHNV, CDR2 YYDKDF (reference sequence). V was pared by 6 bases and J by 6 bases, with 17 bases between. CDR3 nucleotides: TGTGCCACCAGTCTTTGGGGGGGAGGCTCTGAAGCTTTCTTT. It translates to CATSLWGGGSEAFF.

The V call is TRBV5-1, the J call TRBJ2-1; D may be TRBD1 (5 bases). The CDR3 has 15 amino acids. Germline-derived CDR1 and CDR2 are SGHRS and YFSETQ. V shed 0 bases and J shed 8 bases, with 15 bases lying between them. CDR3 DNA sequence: TGCGCCAGCAGCTTGGCGGCAGGGCTAAAAGATGAGCAGTTCTTC. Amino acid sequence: CASSLAAGLKDEQFF. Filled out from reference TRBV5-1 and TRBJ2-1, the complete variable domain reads KAGVTQTPRYLIKTRGQQVTLSCSPISGHRSVSWYQQTPGQGLQFLFEYFSETQRNKGNFPGRFSGRQFSNSRSEMNVSTLELGDSALYLCASSLAAGLKDEQFFGPGTRLTVL.

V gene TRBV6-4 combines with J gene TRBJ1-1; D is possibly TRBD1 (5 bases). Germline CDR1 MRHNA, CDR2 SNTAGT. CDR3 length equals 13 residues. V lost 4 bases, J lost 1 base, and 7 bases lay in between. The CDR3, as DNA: TGTGCCAGCAGTGTACAGGAGAACACTGAAGCTTTCTTT. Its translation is CASSVQENTEAFF.

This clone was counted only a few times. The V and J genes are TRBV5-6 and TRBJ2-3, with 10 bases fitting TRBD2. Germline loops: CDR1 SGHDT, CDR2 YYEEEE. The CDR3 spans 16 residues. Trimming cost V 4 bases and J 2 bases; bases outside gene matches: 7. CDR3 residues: CASSPGTSAATDTQYF. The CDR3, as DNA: TGTGCCAGCAGCCCCGGGACTAGCGCAGCCACAGATACGCAGTATTTT.

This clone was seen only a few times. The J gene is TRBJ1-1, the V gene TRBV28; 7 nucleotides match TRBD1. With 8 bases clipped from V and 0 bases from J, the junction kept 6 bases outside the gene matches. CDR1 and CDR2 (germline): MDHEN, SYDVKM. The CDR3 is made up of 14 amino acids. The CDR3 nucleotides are TGTGCCAGCCGAACGGGACAGATGAACACTGAAGCTTTCTTT. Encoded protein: CASRTGQMNTEAFF.

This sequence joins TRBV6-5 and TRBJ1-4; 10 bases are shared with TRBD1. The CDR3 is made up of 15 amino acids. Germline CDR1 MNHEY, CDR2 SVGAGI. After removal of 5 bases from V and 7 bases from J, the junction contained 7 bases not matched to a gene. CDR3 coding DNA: TGTGCCAGCAGTAGCAAGGGACAGGGGTCTGAAAAACTGTTTTTT. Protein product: CASSSKGQGSEKLFF.

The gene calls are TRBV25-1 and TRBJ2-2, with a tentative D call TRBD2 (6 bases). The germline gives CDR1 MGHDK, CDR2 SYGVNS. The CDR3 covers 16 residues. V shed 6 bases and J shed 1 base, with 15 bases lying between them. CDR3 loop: CASSHDVRGNTGELFF. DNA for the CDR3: TGTGCCAGCAGCCACGATGTGCGGGGGAACACCGGGGAGCTGTTTTTT.

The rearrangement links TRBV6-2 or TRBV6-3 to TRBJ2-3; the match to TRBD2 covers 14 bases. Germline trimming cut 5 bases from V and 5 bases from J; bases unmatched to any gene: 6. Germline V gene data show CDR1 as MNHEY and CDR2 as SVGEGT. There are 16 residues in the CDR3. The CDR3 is CASSEGLAGAGDTQYF. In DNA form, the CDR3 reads TGTGCCAGCAGTGAGGGACTAGCGGGAGCCGGAGATACGCAGTATTTT.

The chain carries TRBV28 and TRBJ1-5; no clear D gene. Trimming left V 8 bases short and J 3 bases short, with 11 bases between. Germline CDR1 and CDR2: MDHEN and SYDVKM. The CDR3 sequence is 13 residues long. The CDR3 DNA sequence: TGTGCCAGCCTAAGTACTAACAATCAGCCCCAGCATTTT. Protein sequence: CASLSTNNQPQHF.

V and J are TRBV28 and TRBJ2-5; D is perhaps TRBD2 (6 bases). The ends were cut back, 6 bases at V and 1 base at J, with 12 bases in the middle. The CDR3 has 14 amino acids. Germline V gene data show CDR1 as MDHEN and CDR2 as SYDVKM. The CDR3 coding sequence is TGTGCCAGCAGCCCCACTAGCAGCCAAGAGACCCAGTACTTC. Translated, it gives CASSPTSSQETQYF.

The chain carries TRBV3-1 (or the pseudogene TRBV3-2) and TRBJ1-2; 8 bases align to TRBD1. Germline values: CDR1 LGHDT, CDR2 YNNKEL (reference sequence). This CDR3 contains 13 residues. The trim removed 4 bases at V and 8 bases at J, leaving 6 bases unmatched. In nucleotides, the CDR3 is TGTGCCAGCAGCCCCCAGGGGGCTGGCGGCTACACCTTC. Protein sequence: CASSPQGAGGYTF.